A selection of T cell receptor beta chains follows, all from one sample in a study of T-cell reconstitution after alpha-beta-depleted transplantation in children. TCRdb re-called the PCR reads through MiXCR, storing one row per CDR3 protein. The profile shows about a million distinct CDR3 sequences, about 29% of them singletons. Sample: PBMCs, mostly from graft donor cells, taken 360 days after TCRalphabeta/CD19-depleted stem cell transplant. The receptor set was obtained from a boy under two years old who had a stem cell transplant for SCID, so the T cells may come from the graft donor. Both conserved end residues are part of each CDR3. The D gene is left open where the match is weak. A clone size is listed for some rows: how often the clone was seen (once, few, many), or a class if it is expanded.

V	size	J	D	DNA	CDR3
TRBV20-1	NA	TRBJ2-5	TRBD1	TGCAGTGCCAGGATGACAGGGGGCCGGGAGACCCAGTACTTC	CSARMTGGRETQYF
TRBV5-1	NA	TRBJ2-3	NA	TGCGCCAGCAGCCGCCCCTTGGAGGGGACAAGGCGGGATACGCAGTATTTT	CASSRPLEGTRRDTQYF
TRBV6-5	NA	TRBJ2-1	TRBD1	TGTGCCAGCAGTTACTTCGGACAGGGGAAGGGTAGGGACAATGAGCAGTTCTTC	CASSYFGQGKGRDNEQFF
TRBV9	few	TRBJ2-6	NA	TGTGCCAGCAGCGTAGGTTTGGGATTGGGAATAAGTGGGGCCAACGTCCTGACTTTC	CASSVGLGLGISGANVLTF
TRBV10-3	NA	TRBJ2-7	NA	TGTGCCATCAGTGAGGGCCAATACGGGCAGTACTTC	CAISEGQYGQYF
TRBV4-1	NA	TRBJ2-3	TRBD2	TGCGCCAGCAGCCAAACCGGGACTAGAACAGATACGCAGTATTTT	CASSQTGTRTDTQYF
TRBV2	NA	TRBJ2-5	TRBD2	TGTGCCAGCAGCCGCGGACTAGCGGCTAAGACCCAGTACTTC	CASSRGLAAKTQYF
TRBV5-1	many	TRBJ2-2	TRBD2	TGTGCCAGCAGTCTAGCGGTGAACACCGGGGAGCTGTTTTTT	CASSLAVNTGELFF
TRBV11-2	NA	TRBJ1-1	TRBD1	TGTGCCAGCAGCGGTCCTGGACAGGGTGAAGCTTTCTTT	CASSGPGQGEAFF
TRBV11-2	NA	TRBJ2-7	TRBD2	TGTGCCAGCAGCTTTTTATCTAGCGGGGGGACCTACGAGCAGTACTTC	CASSFLSSGGTYEQYF
TRBV18	once	TRBJ2-4	NA	TGTGCCAGCTCACCTTATAGACAGGAGAACATTCAGTACTTC	CASSPYRQENIQYF
TRBV18	NA	TRBJ2-5	NA	TGTGCCAGCTCACTAACGCCCCCGCTCGGGGCATCAGAGACCCAGTACTTC	CASSLTPPLGASETQYF
TRBV20-1	NA	TRBJ2-2	TRBD1	TGCAGTGCTCCCATAGGGACAGGGGACACCGGGGAGCTGTTTTTT	CSAPIGTGDTGELFF
TRBV20-1	few	TRBJ2-1	TRBD2	TGCAGTGCTCCGACTAGCGGGGGGGCGTTATACAATGAGCAGTTCTTC	CSAPTSGGALYNEQFF
TRBV5-5	once	TRBJ2-1	NA	TGTGCCAGCAGCTTGACAATGGCATGGAATGAGCAGTTCTTC	CASSLTMAWNEQFF
TRBV29-1	NA	TRBJ1-6	NA	TGCAGCGTTGCGCAGGGTTCCAATTCACCCCTCCACTTT	CSVAQGSNSPLHF
TRBV20-1	few	TRBJ2-3	NA	TGCAGTGCTAGGTTGGACAGCGTTTCCACAGATACGCAGTATTTT	CSARLDSVSTDTQYF
TRBV12-3/TRBV12-4	NA	TRBJ2-1	TRBD2	TGTGCCAGCAGACCCGGGACTAGAATCTTTAATGAGCAGTTCTTC	CASRPGTRIFNEQFF
TRBV7-2	few	TRBJ2-1	TRBD2	TGTGCCAGCAGCTTAGAGGGACTAGCGCTCTATGAGCAGTTCTTC	CASSLEGLALYEQFF
TRBV12-3/TRBV12-4	NA	TRBJ2-1	NA	TGTGCCAGCAGGCCGACTAGTTCCTACAATGAGCAGTTCTTC	CASRPTSSYNEQFF
TRBV11-2	NA	TRBJ2-3	TRBD2	TGTGCCAGCAGCTTAAACTACCGGACTAGCGGGGACACAGATACGCAGTATTTT	CASSLNYRTSGDTDTQYF
TRBV5-1	few	TRBJ2-1	NA	TGCGCCAGCAGCCTCGGGACTGTAGACAATGAGCAGTTCTTC	CASSLGTVDNEQFF
TRBV4-1	few	TRBJ2-2	TRBD1	TGCGCCAGCAGCCAAGATCGTGTCAGGGACAGGTTGGGCACCGGGGAGCTGTTTTTT	CASSQDRVRDRLGTGELFF
TRBV12-3/TRBV12-4	NA	TRBJ2-7	NA	TGTGCCAGCAGGATGGAAGGTTCCTACGAGCAGTACTTC	CASRMEGSYEQYF
TRBV15	many	TRBJ2-3	NA	TGTGCCACCAGCAGAGGTGGCACAGATACGCAGTATTTT	CATSRGGTDTQYF
TRBV6-5	few	TRBJ1-5	NA	TGTGCCAGCAGTTGGGGGGTAGGCAATCAGCCCCAGCATTTT	CASSWGVGNQPQHF
TRBV20-1	few	TRBJ2-5	TRBD2	TGCAGTGCAAGTAGGACTAGCGGGGGGGCCTCGTTTGAGACCCAGTACTTC	CSASRTSGGASFETQYF
TRBV7-8	once	TRBJ2-2	TRBD1	TGTGCCAGCAGCTTACGCCAATCCAGGGGGCAGGGGAACACCGGGGAGCTGTTTTTT	CASSLRQSRGQGNTGELFF
TRBV12-3/TRBV12-4	few	TRBJ2-1	TRBD2	TGTGCCAGCGGTATAGCGGGGGGGTTCCTGGGGCAGTTCTTC	CASGIAGGFLGQFF
TRBV3-1	NA	TRBJ2-5	NA	TGTGCCAGCAGCCCCCGTGGTCCGGGACAAGAGACCCAGTACTTC	CASSPRGPGQETQYF
TRBV5-1	once	TRBJ2-7	TRBD1	TGCGCCAGCAGCTTTCTCCACGACAGGGGCAAGAATGGCGAGCAGTACTTC	CASSFLHDRGKNGEQYF
TRBV18	NA	TRBJ1-5	TRBD1	TGTGCCAGCTCGAACTTCGGACAGGGGGATAGCAATCAGCCCCAGCATTTT	CASSNFGQGDSNQPQHF
TRBV5-1	NA	TRBJ2-2	TRBD1	TGCGCCAGCAGCACAACCGGGACAGGGGCCGGGGAGCTGTTTTTT	CASSTTGTGAGELFF
TRBV20-1	few	TRBJ2-5	TRBD1	TGCAGTGTCCGTCGACAGGGGAAACAAGAGACCCAGTACTTC	CSVRRQGKQETQYF
TRBV29-1	few	TRBJ2-1	TRBD2	TGCAGCGTTCCGTACCTAGCGGGGGGGCTCTTAAGTTCGGAGAAGTTCTTC	CSVPYLAGGLLSSEKFF
TRBV4-1	NA	TRBJ1-1	NA	TGCGCCAGCAGCCAAGAGGTCACCACTGAAGCTTTCTTT	CASSQEVTTEAFF
TRBV2	NA	TRBJ1-1	NA	TGTGCCAGCAGTACACAGGGCCGGGACACTGAAGCTTTCTTT	CASSTQGRDTEAFF
TRBV4-2	NA	TRBJ2-1	NA	TGTGCCAGCAGCCTCGGGTGCTCGGACTCTTGGTACAATGAGCAGTTCTTC	CASSLGCSDSWYNEQFF
TRBV12-3/TRBV12-4	few	TRBJ2-7	NA	TGTGCCAGCAGCCCAAGAGGGTGGGGGCCATCCTACGAGCAGTACTTC	CASSPRGWGPSYEQYF
TRBV20-1	few	TRBJ1-1	NA	TGCAGTGCCCGAGGGGGATATGAAGCTTTCTTT	CSARGGYEAFF
TRBV15	NA	TRBJ2-7	NA	TGTGCCACCAGCCCCGGACAAGATTCTGTCTACGAGCAGTACTTC	CATSPGQDSVYEQYF
TRBV5-1	NA	TRBJ2-1	TRBD2	TGCGCCAGCAGCGTACGTGTGGTCGGCCCGGGACAGCCCTTAGCGGGGGCTCGCAATGAGCAGTTCTTC	CASSVRVVGPGQPLAGARNEQFF
TRBV20-1	NA	TRBJ1-6	TRBD1	TGCAGTGCCTCGAGGACAGGGCCTAATTCACCCCTCCACTTT	CSASRTGPNSPLHF
TRBV7-8	NA	TRBJ2-2	NA	TGTGCCAGCACTGCGTGGCGGACCGGGGAGCTGTTTTTT	CASTAWRTGELFF
TRBV10-3	NA	TRBJ2-7	NA	TGTGCCATCAGGGAGGGTACTTTACCCTACGAGCAGTACTTC	CAIREGTLPYEQYF
TRBV7-2	once	TRBJ2-3	NA	TGTGCCAGCAGCTGGACGACAGGCAGCACAGATACGCAGTATTTT	CASSWTTGSTDTQYF
TRBV6-5	NA	TRBJ2-7	TRBD1	TGTGCCAGCAGTTACTCGACAGGGGGCGGAACCTACGAGCAGTACTTC	CASSYSTGGGTYEQYF
TRBV7-9	NA	TRBJ2-5	TRBD2	TGTGCCAGCAGCGCACTAGCGGGGGGGCCCGAGACCCAGTACTTC	CASSALAGGPETQYF
TRBV29-1	NA	TRBJ2-3	NA	TGCAGCGTTGAAGAGGGGGCCTCAAACACAGATACGCAGTATTTT	CSVEEGASNTDTQYF
TRBV28	NA	TRBJ2-1	TRBD2	TGTGCCAGCAGTTCCCTAAGCGGGGGGGCGGGAAATGAGCAGTTCTTC	CASSSLSGGAGNEQFF
TRBV12-3/TRBV12-4	NA	TRBJ2-7	NA	TGTGCCAGCAGTTTAGCGTCACAGTTCTACGAGCAGTACTTC	CASSLASQFYEQYF
TRBV20-1	NA	TRBJ2-3	TRBD2	TGCAGTGCTAGAGCTCCTGCGGGGGTAGACGATACGCAGTATTTT	CSARAPAGVDDTQYF